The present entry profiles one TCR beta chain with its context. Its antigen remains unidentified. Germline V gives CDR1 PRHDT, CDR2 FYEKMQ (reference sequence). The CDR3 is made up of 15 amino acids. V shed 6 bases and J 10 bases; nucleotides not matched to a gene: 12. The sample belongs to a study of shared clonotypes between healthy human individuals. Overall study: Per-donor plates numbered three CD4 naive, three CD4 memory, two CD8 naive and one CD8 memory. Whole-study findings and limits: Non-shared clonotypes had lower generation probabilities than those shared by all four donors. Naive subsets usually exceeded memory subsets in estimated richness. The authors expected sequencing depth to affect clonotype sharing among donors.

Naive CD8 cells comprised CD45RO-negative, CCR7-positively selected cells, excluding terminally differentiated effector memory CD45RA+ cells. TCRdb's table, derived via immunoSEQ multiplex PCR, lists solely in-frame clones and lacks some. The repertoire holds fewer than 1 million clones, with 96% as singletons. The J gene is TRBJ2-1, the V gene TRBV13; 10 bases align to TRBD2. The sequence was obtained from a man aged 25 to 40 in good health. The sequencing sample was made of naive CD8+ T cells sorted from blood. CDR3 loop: CASSWFLAGVEEQFF. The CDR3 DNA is TGTGCCAGCAGTTGGTTCCTAGCGGGAGTAGAAGAGCAGTTCTTC.